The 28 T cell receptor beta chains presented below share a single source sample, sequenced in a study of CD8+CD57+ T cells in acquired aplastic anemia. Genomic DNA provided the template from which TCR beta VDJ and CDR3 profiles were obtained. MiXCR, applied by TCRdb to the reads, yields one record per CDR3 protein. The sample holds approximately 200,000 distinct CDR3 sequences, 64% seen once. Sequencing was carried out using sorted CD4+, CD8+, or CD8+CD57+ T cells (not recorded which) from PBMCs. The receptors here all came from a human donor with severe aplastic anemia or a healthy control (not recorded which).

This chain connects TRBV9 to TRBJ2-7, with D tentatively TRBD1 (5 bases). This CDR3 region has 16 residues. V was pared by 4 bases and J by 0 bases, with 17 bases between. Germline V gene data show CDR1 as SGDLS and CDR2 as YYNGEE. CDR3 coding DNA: TGTGCCAGCAGCTTCACCTCGACAGCCTACTCCTACGAGCAGTACTTC. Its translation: CASSFTSTAYSYEQYF.

The CDR3 sequence: CSVVVFEQSYEQYF. DNA for the CDR3: TGCAGCGTTGTGGTTTTCGAACAGTCCTACGAGCAGTACTTC. V usage is TRBV29-1 and J usage is TRBJ2-7; D unclear. Trimming removed 4 bases at V and 1 base at J, with 14 bases between. The CDR3 totals 14 residues. Per the germline V gene, CDR1 is SQVTM and CDR2 is ANQGSEA.

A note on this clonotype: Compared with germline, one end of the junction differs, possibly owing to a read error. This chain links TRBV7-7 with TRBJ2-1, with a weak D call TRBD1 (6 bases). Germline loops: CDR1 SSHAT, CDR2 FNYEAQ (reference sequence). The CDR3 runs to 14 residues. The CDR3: CASSLMHRANEQFF. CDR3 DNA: TGTGCTAGCAGCCTCATGCACAGGGCGAATGAGCAGTTCTTC.

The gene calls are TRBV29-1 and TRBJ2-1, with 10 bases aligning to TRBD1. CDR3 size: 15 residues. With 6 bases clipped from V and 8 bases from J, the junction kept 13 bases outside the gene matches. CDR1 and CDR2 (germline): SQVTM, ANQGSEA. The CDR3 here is CSVTRRQGATDEQFF. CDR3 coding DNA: TGCAGCGTGACCAGAAGACAGGGGGCAACCGATGAGCAGTTCTTC.

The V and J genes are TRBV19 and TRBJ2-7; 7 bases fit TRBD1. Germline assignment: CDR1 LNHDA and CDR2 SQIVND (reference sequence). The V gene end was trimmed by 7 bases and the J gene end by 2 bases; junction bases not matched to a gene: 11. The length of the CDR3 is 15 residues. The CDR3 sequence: CASTPAAGGPYEQYF. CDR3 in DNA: TGTGCCAGTACCCCGGCGGCAGGGGGACCCTACGAGCAGTACTTC.

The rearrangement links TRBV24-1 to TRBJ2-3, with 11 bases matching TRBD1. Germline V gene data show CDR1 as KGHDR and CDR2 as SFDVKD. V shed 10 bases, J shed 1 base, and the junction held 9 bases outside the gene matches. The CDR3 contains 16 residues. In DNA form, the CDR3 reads TGTGCCACATCTACAGGACAGGGGGCGGGCACAGATACGCAGTATTTT. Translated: CATSTGQGAGTDTQYF.

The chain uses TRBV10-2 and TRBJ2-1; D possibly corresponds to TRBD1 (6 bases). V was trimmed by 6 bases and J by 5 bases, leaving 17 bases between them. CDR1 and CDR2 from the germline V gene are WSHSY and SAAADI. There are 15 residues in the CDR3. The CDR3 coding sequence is TGCGCCAGCAGCGACGGACAGCACTATGACAATGAGCAGTTCTTC. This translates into CASSDGQHYDNEQFF.

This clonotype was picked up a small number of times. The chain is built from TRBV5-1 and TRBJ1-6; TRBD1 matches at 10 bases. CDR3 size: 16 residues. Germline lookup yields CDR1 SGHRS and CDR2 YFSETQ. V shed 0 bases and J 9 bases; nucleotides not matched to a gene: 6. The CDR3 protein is CASSLDLTGGVSPLHF. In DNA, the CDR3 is TGCGCCAGCAGCTTGGATTTGACAGGGGGCGTTTCACCCCTCCACTTT.

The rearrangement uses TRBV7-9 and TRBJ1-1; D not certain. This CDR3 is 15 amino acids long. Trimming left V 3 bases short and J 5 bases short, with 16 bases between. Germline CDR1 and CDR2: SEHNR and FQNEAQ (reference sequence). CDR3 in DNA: TGTGCCAGCAGCTTTTCGAGCGGGTTGGGAACTGAAGCTTTCTTT. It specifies CASSFSSGLGTEAFF.

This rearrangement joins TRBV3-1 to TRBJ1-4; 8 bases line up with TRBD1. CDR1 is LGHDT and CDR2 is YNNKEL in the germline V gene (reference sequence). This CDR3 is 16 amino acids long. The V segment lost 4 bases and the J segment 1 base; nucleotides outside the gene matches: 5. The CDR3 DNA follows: TGTGCCAGCAGCCCCACAGACAGGGGAACTAATGAAAAACTGTTTTTT. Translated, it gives CASSPTDRGTNEKLFF. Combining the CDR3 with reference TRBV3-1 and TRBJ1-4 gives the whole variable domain DTAVSQTPKYLVTQMGNDKSIKCEQNLGHDTMYWYKQDSKKFLKIMFSYNNKELIINETVPNRFSPKSPDKAHLNLHINSLELGDSAVYFCASSPTDRGTNEKLFFGSGTQLSVL.

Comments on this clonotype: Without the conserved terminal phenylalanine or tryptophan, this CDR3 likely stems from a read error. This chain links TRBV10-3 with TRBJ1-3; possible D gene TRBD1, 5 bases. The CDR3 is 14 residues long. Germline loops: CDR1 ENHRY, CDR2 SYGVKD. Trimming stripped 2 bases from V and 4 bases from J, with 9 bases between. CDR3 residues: CAISEGAPGNTIYL. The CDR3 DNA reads TGTGCCATCAGTGAGGGGGCTCCCGGAAACACCATATATCTT.

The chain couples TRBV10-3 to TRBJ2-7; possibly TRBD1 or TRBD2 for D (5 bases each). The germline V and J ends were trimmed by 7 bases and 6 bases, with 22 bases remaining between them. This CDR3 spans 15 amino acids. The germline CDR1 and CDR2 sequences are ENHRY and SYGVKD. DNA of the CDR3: TGTGCCATCACCGGCCAGGTAGTCGGGGCCCTCGAGCAGTACTTC. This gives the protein CAITGQVVGALEQYF.

This CDR3 reads CSASLGPTDTQYF. The CDR3 nucleotides read TGCAGTGCTAGTCTCGGCCCCACAGATACGCAGTATTTT. The chain employs TRBV20-1 and TRBJ2-3; D remains unclear. Between the trimmed V and J ends, which lost 3 bases and 2 bases, there was a span of 9 bases. The CDR3 has 13 amino acids. Germline CDR1 and CDR2: DFQATT and SNEGSKA (reference sequence).

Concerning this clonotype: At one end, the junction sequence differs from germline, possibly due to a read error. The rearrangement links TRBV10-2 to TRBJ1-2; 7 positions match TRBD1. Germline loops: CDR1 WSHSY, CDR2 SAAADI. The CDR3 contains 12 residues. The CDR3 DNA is TGTGCCACCAGACAGGGAAACTATGGCTACACCTTC. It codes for CATRQGNYGYTF.

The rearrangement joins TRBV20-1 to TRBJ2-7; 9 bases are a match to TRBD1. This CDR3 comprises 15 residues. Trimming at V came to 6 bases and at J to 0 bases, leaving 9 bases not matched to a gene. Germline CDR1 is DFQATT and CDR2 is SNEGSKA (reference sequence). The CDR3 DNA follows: TGCAGTGCGAGTAAGGGACAGGGAACCTCCTACGAGCAGTACTTC. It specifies CSASKGQGTSYEQYF.

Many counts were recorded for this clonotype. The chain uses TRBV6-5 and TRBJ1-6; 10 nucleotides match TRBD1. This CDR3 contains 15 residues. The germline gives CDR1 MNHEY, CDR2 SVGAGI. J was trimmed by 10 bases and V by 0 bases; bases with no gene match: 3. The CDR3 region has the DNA TGTGCCAGCAGTTACTCGGGACAGGGGTTCTCACCCCTCCACTTT. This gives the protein CASSYSGQGFSPLHF.

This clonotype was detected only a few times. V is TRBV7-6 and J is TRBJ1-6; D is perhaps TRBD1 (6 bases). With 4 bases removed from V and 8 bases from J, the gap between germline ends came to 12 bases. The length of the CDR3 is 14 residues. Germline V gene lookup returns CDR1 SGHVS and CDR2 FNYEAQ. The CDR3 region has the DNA TGTGCCAGCAGCTCTATCAAGGGGGATTCACCCCTCCACTTT. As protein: CASSSIKGDSPLHF.

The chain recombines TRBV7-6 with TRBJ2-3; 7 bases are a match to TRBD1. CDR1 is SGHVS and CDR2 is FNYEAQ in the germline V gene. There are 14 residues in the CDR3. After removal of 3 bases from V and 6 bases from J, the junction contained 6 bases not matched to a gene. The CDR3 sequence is CASSFPTGADTQYF. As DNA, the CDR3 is TGTGCCAGCAGCTTCCCTACAGGGGCGGATACGCAGTATTTT.

In nucleotides, the CDR3 is TGTGCCAGCACCTCGAAGGCGACGAGATACGAGCAGTACTTC. Protein product: CASTSKATRYEQYF. The chain links TRBV7-2 to TRBJ2-7; D call uncertain. Between the trimmed V and J ends, which lost 7 bases and 4 bases, there was a span of 17 bases. In germline, CDR1 is SGHTA, CDR2 FQGNSA. The CDR3 is 14 residues long. Full variable domain (rest looked up from reference TRBV7-2 and TRBJ2-7): GAGVSQSPSNKVTEKGKDVELRCDPISGHTALYWYRQSLGQGLEFLIYFQGNSAPDKSGLPSDRFSAERTGGSVSTLTIQRTQQEDSAVYLCASTSKATRYEQYFGPGTRLTVT.

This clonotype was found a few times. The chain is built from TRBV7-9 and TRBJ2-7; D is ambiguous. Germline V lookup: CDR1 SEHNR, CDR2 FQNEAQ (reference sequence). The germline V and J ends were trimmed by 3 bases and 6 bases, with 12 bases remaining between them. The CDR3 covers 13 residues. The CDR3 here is CASSLSTAVEQYF. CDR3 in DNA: TGTGCCAGCAGCTTGAGCACCGCAGTCGAGCAGTACTTC. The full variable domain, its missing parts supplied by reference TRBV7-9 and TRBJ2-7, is DTGVSQNPRHKITKRGQNVTFRCDPISEHNRLYWYRQTLGQGPEFLTYFQNEAQLEKSRLLSDRFSAERPKGSFSTLEIQRTEQGDSAMYLCASSLSTAVEQYFGPGTRLTVT.

The CDR3 region is CASSLDSLRGGDTEAFF. The CDR3 DNA follows: TGTGCCAGCAGCTTAGATTCTCTCAGGGGAGGAGACACTGAAGCTTTCTTT. The chain employs TRBV7-8 and TRBJ1-1; possible D gene TRBD1, 6 bases. There are 17 residues in the CDR3. Germline CDR1 reads SGHVS; CDR2 reads FQNEAQ. The ends were cut back, 1 base at V and 3 bases at J, with 18 bases in the middle.

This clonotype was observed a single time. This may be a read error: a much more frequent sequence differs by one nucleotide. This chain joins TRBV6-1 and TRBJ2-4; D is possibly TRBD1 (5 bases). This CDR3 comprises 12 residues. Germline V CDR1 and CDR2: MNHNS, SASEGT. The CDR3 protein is CASTLGVNIQCF. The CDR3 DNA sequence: TGTGCCAGCACTTTAGGGGTGAACATTCAGTGCTTC.

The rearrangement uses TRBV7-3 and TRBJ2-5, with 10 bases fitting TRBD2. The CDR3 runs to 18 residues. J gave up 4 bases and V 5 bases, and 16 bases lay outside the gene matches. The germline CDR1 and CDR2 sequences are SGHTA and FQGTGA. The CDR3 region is CASSPLAGALGGLETQYF. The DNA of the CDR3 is TGTGCCAGCAGCCCGCTAGCGGGGGCCCTGGGGGGGTTAGAGACCCAGTACTTC.

DNA of the CDR3: TGTGCCAGCAGTGGGGTGGGGGTGAACTATGGCTACACCTTC. Its protein product is CASSGVGVNYGYTF. This chain uses TRBV19 with TRBJ1-2; D perhaps matches TRBD1 (5 bases). Germline V CDR1 and CDR2: LNHDA, SQIVND (reference sequence). V lost 9 bases and J lost 2, with 16 bases in between. CDR3 length equals 14 residues.

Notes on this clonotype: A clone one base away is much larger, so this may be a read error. The CDR3 region is CASSYSKGYPYEQYF. The CDR3, as DNA: TGTGCCAGCAGTTACTCGAAAGGGTACCCCTACGAGCAGTACTTC. The chain couples TRBV6-2 or TRBV6-3 to TRBJ2-7, with unresolved D. The V gene lost 0 bases and the J gene lost 2 bases, with 11 bases spanning the gap. Germline lookup yields CDR1 MNHEY and CDR2 SVGEGT. This CDR3 region has 15 residues.

For the CDR3, the DNA is TGTGCCAGCAGCCACCTGCTGGGGTCGACAGGGATCAATGAAAAACTGTTTTTT. Residues: CASSHLLGSTGINEKLFF. This chain connects TRBV6-1 to TRBJ1-4; 7 nucleotides align to TRBD1. Looked up from germline, CDR1 is MNHNS and CDR2 is SASEGT. The length of the CDR3 is 18 residues. Losses at the gene ends were 6 bases for V and 5 bases for J; bases not matched to a gene: 18.

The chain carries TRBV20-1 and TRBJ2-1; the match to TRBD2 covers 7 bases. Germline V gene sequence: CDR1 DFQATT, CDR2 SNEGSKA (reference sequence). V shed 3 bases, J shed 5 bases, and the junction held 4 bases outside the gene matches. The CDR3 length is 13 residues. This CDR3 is CSASQLANNEQFF. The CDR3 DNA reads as TGCAGTGCTAGTCAACTAGCGAACAATGAGCAGTTCTTC.

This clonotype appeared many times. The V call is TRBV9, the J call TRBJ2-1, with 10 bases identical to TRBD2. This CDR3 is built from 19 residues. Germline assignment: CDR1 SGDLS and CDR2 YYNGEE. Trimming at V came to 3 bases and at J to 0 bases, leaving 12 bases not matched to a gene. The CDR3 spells CASSDLGVAGGSSYNEQFF. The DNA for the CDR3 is TGTGCCAGCAGCGACCTGGGGGTAGCGGGGGGTAGCTCCTACAATGAGCAGTTCTTC.